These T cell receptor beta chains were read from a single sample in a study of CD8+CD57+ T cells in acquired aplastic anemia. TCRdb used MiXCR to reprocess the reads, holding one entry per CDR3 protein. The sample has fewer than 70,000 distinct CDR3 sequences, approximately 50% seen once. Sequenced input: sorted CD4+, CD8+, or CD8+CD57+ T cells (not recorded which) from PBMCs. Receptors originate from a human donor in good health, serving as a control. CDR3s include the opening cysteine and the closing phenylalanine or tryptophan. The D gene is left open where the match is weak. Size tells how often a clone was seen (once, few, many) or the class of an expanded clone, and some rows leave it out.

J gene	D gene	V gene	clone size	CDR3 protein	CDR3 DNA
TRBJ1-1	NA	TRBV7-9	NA	CASSWASLTEAFF	TGTGCCAGCAGCTGGGCGAGCCTCACTGAAGCTTTCTTT
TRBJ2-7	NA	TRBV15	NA	CATSRGNQGGYEQYF	TGTGCCACCAGCAGAGGGAACCAGGGTGGGTACGAGCAGTACTTC
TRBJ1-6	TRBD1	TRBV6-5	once	CASSYSTGGWHSPLHF	TGTGCCAGCAGTTACTCGACAGGGGGCTGGCATTCACCCCTCCACTTT
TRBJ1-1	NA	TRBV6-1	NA	CASSDQQGYKTEAFF	TGTGCCAGCAGTGACCAACAGGGATACAAGACTGAAGCTTTCTTT
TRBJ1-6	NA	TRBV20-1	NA	CSAPTESNSPLRF	TGCAGTGCCCCAACAGAATCTAATTCACCCCTACGCTTT
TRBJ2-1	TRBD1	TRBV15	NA	CATSRVGTVHNEQFF	TGTGCCACCAGCAGAGTAGGGACAGTCCACAATGAGCAGTTCTTC
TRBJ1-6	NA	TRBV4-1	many	CASSQEGGNSPLHF	TGCGCCAGCAGCCAGGAGGGGGGAAATTCACCCCTCCACTTT
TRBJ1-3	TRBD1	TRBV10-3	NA	CAISRSGGTGAGNTIYF	TGTGCCATCAGTCGTTCTGGGGGGACAGGGGCTGGAAACACCATATATTTT
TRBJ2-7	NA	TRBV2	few	CASPGVGDYEQYF	TGTGCCAGCCCGGGGGTGGGGGACTACGAGCAGTACTTC
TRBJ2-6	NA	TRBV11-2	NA	CASSRQGAPGANVLTF	TGTGCCAGCAGCCGTCAGGGAGCCCCTGGGGCCAACGTCCTGACTTTC
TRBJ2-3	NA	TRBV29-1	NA	CSVGRNSPLGDTQYF	TGCAGCGTTGGCCGAAATTCACCACTGGGAGATACGCAGTATTTT